These T cell receptor beta chains were read from a single sample in a study of blood T cell repertoires in COVID-19. TCRdb's copy holds only in-frame clones and misses some; the assay was immunoSEQ multiplex PCR. Of approximately 14,000 clones listed, 85% to 90% are singletons. The specimen sequenced was peripheral blood. Receptors originate from a woman in her 70s in a cohort sampled during active or convalescent COVID-19. Both conserved end residues are trimmed from each CDR3. The order of the fields is V gene, J gene, clone size, CDR3 protein. Size tells how often a clone was seen (once, few, many) or the class of an expanded clone, and some rows leave it out.

v_call: TRBV5-6
j_call: TRBJ1-5
clone_size: once
cdr3_aa: ASSLGGGDQPQH

v_call: TRBV18
j_call: TRBJ2-7
clone_size: once
cdr3_aa: ASSPWANYEQY

v_call: TRBV19
j_call: TRBJ2-3
clone_size: -
cdr3_aa: ASSLPGQGMGDTQY

v_call: TRBV7-9
j_call: TRBJ2-4
clone_size: -
cdr3_aa: ASSLASGADIQY

v_call: TRBV28
j_call: TRBJ1-2
clone_size: -
cdr3_aa: ASSFSESGRGYGYT

v_call: TRBV6-2/TRBV6-3
j_call: TRBJ1-4
clone_size: -
cdr3_aa: ASSPADKASEKLF

v_call: TRBV6-4
j_call: TRBJ1-6
clone_size: -
cdr3_aa: ASSDSGTGASPLH

v_call: TRBV7-2
j_call: TRBJ2-3
clone_size: -
cdr3_aa: ASSLRDRGRTDTQY

v_call: TRBV12-3/TRBV12-4
j_call: TRBJ2-1
clone_size: -
cdr3_aa: ASRNSGDEQF

v_call: TRBV10-3
j_call: TRBJ1-1
clone_size: -
cdr3_aa: AISEWDSPVEAF

v_call: TRBV28
j_call: TRBJ1-1
clone_size: -
cdr3_aa: ASSLWRAKKMNTEAF

v_call: TRBV7-8
j_call: TRBJ1-6
clone_size: -
cdr3_aa: ASGIFSQGSYNSPLH

v_call: TRBV10-3
j_call: TRBJ2-7
clone_size: -
cdr3_aa: AISSPGSSYEQY

v_call: TRBV7-8
j_call: TRBJ2-1
clone_size: -
cdr3_aa: ASSLGRFRLAKDASYNEQF

v_call: TRBV10-1
j_call: TRBJ2-5
clone_size: -
cdr3_aa: ASRHRDWKTQY

v_call: TRBV2
j_call: TRBJ1-2
clone_size: -
cdr3_aa: ASSLQGNGYT